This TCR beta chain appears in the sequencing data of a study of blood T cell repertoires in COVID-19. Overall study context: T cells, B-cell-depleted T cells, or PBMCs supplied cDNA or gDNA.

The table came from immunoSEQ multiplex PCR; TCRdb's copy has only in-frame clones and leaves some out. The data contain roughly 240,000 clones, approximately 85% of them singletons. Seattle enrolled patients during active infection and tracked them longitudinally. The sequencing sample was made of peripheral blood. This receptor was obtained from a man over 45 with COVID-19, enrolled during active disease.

CDR3 DNA: TGTGCCAGCAGCATCCGGGACAAGACCTACGAGCAGTACTTC. Its protein is CASSIRDKTYEQYF. The chain couples TRBV21-1 to TRBJ2-7; the table's D call, TRBD1, has no DNA check behind it. TRBV21-1 is given as a pseudogene. There are 14 residues in the CDR3.